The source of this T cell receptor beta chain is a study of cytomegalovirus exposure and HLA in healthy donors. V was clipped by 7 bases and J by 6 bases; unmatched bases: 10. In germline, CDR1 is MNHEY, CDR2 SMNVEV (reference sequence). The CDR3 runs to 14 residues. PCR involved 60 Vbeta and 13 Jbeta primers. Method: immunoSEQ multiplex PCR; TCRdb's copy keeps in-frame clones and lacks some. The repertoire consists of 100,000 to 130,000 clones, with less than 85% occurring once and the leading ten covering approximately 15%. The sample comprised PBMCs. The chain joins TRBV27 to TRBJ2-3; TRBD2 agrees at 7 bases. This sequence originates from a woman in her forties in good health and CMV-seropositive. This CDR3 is CASTRHKGGDTQYF. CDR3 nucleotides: TGTGCCAGCACCCGACACAAGGGAGGGGATACGCAGTATTTT.